These 9 T cell receptor beta chains originate from one sample sequenced in a study of blood T cell repertoires in COVID-19. Libraries were prepared by immunoSEQ multiplex PCR; TCRdb keeps only in-frame clonotypes and omits some of them. The repertoire has some 300,000 clones, nearly 90% of them found once; the top ten carry roughly a tenth. The sample consisted of PBMCs or T cells enriched from blood (not recorded which). Every receptor here comes from a young woman who had recovered from COVID-19.

V is TRBV12-3 or TRBV12-4 and J is TRBJ1-2, with D possibly being TRBD1 (6 bases). Trimming removed 0 bases at V and 8 bases at J, with 10 bases between. The CDR3 contains 13 residues. The CDR3 loop reads CASSLALQGGYTF. The CDR3 DNA is TGTGCCAGCAGTTTAGCATTGCAGGGGGGCTACACCTTC.

The count of this clone is one. The chain carries TRBV19 and TRBJ2-1, with TRBD1 identical over 7 bases. J lost 5 bases, V lost 9 bases, and 13 bases had no gene match. Looked up from germline, CDR1 is LNHDA and CDR2 is SQIVND (reference sequence). CDR3 size: 15 residues. CDR3 residues: CASDRGQPGHNEQFF. CDR3 bases: TGTGCCAGCGACCGGGGACAGCCAGGACACAATGAGCAGTTCTTC.

CDR3 in DNA: TGTGCCATCAGCCAGGGACAGGGCCACGAGCAGTACTTC. Translating it yields CAISQGQGHEQYF. V usage is TRBV10-3 and J usage is TRBJ2-7; 9 positions match TRBD1. Trimming took 6 bases from V and 5 from J; bases not matched to a gene: 5. Germline V gene lookup returns CDR1 ENHRY and CDR2 SYGVKD. The CDR3 extends over 13 amino acids.

The V call is TRBV10-2, the J call TRBJ1-5; a weak D match, TRBD1 (5 bases). V dropped 3 bases and J dropped 5 bases, with 14 bases sitting between them. Germline values: CDR1 WSHSY, CDR2 SAAADI. This CDR3 has 15 amino acids. The CDR3 bases are TGCGCCAGCAGTGAAGGGGAAGGGGTTCATCAGCCCCAGCATTTT. Protein: CASSEGEGVHQPQHF.

The sample holds one count of this clone. The chain employs TRBV10-3 and TRBJ1-1; D ambiguous. The CDR3 loop spans 15 amino acids. In germline, CDR1 is ENHRY, CDR2 SYGVKD. Between the trimmed V and J ends, which lost 4 bases and 5 bases, there was a span of 17 bases. CDR3 residues: CAISGRQAPRTEAFF. CDR3 DNA sequence: TGTGCCATCAGTGGTCGTCAGGCCCCAAGGACTGAAGCTTTCTTT.

The chain combines TRBV7-9 with TRBJ1-2; the match to TRBD1 covers 10 bases. J gave up 1 base and V 3 bases, and 2 bases lay outside the gene matches. The germline CDR1 and CDR2 sequences are SEHNR and FQNEAQ (reference sequence). This CDR3 is built from 15 residues. The CDR3 DNA sequence: TGTGCCAGCAGCTTGGGGGACAGGGGTAACTATGGCTACACCTTC. Protein product: CASSLGDRGNYGYTF.

V usage is TRBV6-5 and J usage is TRBJ2-7; 7 bases match TRBD2. This CDR3 spans 15 amino acids. Per the germline V gene, CDR1 is MNHEY and CDR2 is SVGAGI. The J segment lost 2 bases and the V segment lost 4 bases, leaving 8 bases of the junction unmatched. The CDR3 reads CASSFSGWPTYEQYF. CDR3 nucleotides: TGTGCCAGCAGTTTTAGCGGGTGGCCAACCTACGAGCAGTACTTC.

The V and J genes are TRBV6-5 and TRBJ1-1, with no clear D. The germline V gene has CDR1 MNHEY and CDR2 SVGAGI. There are 14 residues in the CDR3. V gave up 6 bases and J gave up 3 bases, with 14 bases separating them. CDR3 region: CASSPLVGHTEAFF. The CDR3 nucleotides are TGTGCCAGCAGCCCCCTAGTCGGTCACACTGAAGCTTTCTTT.

The V and J genes are TRBV9 and TRBJ1-5; TRBD1 is a possible D gene (5 bases). CDR3 length: 14 residues. Per germline, CDR1 SGDLS and CDR2 YYNGEE. With 4 bases removed from V and 4 bases from J, the gap between germline ends came to 12 bases. CDR3 region: CASSTGGMNQPQHF. The CDR3, as DNA: TGTGCCAGCAGCACCGGGGGTATGAATCAGCCCCAGCATTTT.